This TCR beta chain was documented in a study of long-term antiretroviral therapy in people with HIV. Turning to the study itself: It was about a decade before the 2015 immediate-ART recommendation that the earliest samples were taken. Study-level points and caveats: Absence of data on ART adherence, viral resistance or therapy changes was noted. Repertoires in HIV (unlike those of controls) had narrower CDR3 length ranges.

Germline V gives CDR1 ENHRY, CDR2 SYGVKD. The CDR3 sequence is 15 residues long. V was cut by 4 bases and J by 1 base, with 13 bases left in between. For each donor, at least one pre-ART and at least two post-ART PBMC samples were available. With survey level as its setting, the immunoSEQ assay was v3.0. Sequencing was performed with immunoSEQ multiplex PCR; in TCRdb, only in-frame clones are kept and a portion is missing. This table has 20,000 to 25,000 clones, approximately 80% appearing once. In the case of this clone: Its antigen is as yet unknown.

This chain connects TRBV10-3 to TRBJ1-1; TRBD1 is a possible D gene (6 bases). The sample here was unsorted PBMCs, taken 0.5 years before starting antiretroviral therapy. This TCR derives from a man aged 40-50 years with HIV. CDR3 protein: CAISVLGHSNTEAFF. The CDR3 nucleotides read TGTGCCATCAGTGTCCTGGGACACTCGAACACTGAAGCTTTCTTT.